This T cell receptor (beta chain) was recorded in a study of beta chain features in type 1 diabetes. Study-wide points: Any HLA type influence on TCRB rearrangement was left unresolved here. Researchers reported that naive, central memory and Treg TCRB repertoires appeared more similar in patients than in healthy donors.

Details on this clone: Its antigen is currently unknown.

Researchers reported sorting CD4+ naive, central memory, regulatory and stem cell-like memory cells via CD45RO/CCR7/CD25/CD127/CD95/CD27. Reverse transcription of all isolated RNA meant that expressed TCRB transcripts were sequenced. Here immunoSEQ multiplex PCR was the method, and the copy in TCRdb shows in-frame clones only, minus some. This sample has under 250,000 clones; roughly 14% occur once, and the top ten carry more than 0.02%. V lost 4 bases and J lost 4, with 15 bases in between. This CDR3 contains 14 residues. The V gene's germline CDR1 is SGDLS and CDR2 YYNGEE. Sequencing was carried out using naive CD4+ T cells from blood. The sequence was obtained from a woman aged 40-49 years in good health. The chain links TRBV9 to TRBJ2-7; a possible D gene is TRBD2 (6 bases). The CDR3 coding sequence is TGTGCCAGCAGCCCTCTGGGGCGGGATTACGAGCAGTACTTC. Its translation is CASSPLGRDYEQYF.